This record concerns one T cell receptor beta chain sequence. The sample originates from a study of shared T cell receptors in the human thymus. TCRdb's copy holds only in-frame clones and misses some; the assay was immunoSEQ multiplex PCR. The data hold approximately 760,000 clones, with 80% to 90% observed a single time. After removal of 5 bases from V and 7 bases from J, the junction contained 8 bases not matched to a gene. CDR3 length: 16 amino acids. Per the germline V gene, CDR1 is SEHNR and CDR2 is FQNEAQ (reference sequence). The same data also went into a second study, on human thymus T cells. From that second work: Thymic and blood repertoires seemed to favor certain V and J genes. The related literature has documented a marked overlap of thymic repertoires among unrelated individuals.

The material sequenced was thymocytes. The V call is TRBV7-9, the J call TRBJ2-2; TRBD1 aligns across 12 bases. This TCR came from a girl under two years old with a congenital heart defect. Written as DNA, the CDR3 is TGTGCCAGCAGCCTCCGGGACAGGGGGCTCGTCGGGGAGCTGTTTTTT. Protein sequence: CASSLRDRGLVGELFF.